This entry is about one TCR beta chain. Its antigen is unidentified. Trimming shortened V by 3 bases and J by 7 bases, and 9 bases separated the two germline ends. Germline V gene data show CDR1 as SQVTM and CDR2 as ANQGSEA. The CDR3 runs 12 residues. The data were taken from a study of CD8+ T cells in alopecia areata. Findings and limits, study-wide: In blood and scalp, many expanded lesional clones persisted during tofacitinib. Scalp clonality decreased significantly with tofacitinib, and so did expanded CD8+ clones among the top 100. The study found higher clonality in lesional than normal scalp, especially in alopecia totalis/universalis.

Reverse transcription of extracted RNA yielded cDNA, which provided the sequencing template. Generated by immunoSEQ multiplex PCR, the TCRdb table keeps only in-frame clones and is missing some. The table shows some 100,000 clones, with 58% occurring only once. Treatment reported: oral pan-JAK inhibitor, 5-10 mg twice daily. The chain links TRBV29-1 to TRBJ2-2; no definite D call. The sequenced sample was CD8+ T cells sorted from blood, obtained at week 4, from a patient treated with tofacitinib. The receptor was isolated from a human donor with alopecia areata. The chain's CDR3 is CSVDVVGGELFF. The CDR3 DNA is TGCAGCGTTGATGTCGTGGGCGGGGAGCTGTTTTTT.